The clone carrying this TCR beta chain was counted between two and nine times. What it recognizes is unknown. The Oncomine TCR Beta short-read assay sequenced DNA from cultured CD4+ T cells. TCRdb reanalysed the PCR reads using MiXCR and keeps one entry per CDR3 protein. The table has over 1,500 distinct CDR3 sequences, almost 70% seen once. Treatment here: roughly ten-day PBMC culture with coronavirus spike peptide pools or control peptides (ViraFEST assay). This record belongs to a study of vaccination and CD4 T cells after COVID-19. Study-wide background: In the convalescent cohort, there were six males and four females, two of them Hispanic. The stimulating agents, overlapping spike peptides, came from SARS-CoV-2, HCoV-NL63, HCoV-OC43 and HCoV-229E.

Study-level findings and limits: Spike mono-reactivity was the property of 304 of 307 vaccine-specific clones in convalescent patients. In convalescent patients, a median approximately 86% of post-vaccine SARS-CoV-2-reactive clones appeared only after vaccination.

The CDR3 runs to 12 residues. CDR1 and CDR2 (germline): DFQATT, SNEGSKA (reference sequence). Trimming shortened V by 4 bases and J by 5 bases, and 11 bases separated the two germline ends. This sequence originates from a human donor who had recovered from COVID-19. The gene calls are TRBV20-1 and TRBJ2-5, with a tentative D call TRBD2 (6 bases). Specimen: CD4+ T cells from blood, cultured in vitro, collected after SARS-CoV-2 vaccination. CDR3 residues: CSATGLQETQYF. CDR3 nucleotide sequence: TGCAGTGCTACGGGACTGCAGGAGACCCAGTACTTC.